This T cell receptor (beta chain) originates from a study of blood T cells in healthy people across ages. Combining a sample-barcoded 5' primer with a J-beta primer mix, a second PCR ran for roughly 7 to 11 cycles. MiXCR, run by TCRdb on the 5' RACE reads, gives a single entry per CDR3 protein. The profile shows hundreds of thousands of distinct CDR3 sequences, 49% of them singletons. Extracted total RNA amounted to at least 6 micrograms for each sample. The V gene's germline CDR1 is SGHRS and CDR2 YFSETQ. CDR3 size: 16 residues. Trimming took off 0 bases at V and 5 bases at J, with 14 bases between the two ends.

The sample consisted of blood. This TCR came from a woman aged 60-75 years in good health. The chain combines TRBV5-1 with TRBJ1-4; D gene unclear. CDR3: CASSLVNEGGNEKLFF. The CDR3 DNA reads TGCGCCAGCAGCTTGGTGAACGAGGGAGGGAATGAAAAACTGTTTTTT.